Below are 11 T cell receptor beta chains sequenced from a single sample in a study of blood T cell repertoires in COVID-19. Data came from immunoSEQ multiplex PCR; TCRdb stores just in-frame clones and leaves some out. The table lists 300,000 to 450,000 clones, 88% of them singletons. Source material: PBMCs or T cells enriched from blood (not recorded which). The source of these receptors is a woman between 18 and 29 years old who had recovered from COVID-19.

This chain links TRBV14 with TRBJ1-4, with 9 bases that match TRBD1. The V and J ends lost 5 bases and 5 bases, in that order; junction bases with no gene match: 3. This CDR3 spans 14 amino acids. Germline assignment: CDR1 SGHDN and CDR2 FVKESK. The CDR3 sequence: CASSGQGTNEKLFF. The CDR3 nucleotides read TGTGCCAGCAGCGGACAGGGGACCAATGAAAAACTGTTTTTT.

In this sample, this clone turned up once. CDR3 bases: TGTGCCAGTAGTATTGGGGCCGTGGGCATCCTTCAGCCCCAGCATTTT. Encoded protein: CASSIGAVGILQPQHF. V and J are TRBV19 and TRBJ1-5, with TRBD1 as a possible D gene (5 bases). Per germline, CDR1 LNHDA and CDR2 SQIVND (reference sequence). The germline V and J ends were trimmed by 3 bases and 6 bases, with 18 bases remaining between them. The CDR3 runs to 16 residues.

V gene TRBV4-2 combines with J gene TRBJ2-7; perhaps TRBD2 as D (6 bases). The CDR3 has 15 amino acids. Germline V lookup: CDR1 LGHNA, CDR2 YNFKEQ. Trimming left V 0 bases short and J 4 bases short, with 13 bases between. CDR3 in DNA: TGTGCCAGCAGCCAAGATAAATCTGGGGGGTACGAGCAGTACTTC. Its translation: CASSQDKSGGYEQYF.

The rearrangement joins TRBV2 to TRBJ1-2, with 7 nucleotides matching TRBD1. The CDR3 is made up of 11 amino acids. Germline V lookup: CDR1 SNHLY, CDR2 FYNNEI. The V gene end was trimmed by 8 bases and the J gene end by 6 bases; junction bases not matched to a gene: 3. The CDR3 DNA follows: TGTGCCAGCCTGACAGGGAATGGCTACACCTTC. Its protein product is CASLTGNGYTF.

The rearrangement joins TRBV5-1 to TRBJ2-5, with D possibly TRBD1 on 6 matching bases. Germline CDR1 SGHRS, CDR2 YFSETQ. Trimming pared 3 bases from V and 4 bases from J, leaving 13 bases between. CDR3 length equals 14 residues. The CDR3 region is CASSSNSGVETQYF. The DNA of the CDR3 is TGCGCCAGCAGCTCAAATTCAGGGGTAGAGACCCAGTACTTC.

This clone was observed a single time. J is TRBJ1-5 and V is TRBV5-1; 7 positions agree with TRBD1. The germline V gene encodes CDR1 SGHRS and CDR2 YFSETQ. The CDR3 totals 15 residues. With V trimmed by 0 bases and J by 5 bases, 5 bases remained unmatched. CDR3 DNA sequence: TGCGCCAGCAGCTTGGACAGGGGCAACCATCAGCCCCAGCATTTT. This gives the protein CASSLDRGNHQPQHF.

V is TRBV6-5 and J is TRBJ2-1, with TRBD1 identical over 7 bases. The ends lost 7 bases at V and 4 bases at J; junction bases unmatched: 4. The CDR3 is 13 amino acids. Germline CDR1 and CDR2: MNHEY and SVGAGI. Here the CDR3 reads CASKGALYNEQFF. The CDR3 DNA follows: TGTGCCAGCAAGGGGGCCTTATACAATGAGCAGTTCTTC.

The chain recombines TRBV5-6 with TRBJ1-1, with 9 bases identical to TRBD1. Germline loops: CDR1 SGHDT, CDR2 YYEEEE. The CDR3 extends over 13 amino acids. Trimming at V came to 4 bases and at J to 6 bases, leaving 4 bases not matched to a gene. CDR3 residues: CASSPGQGAEAFF. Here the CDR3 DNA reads TGTGCCAGCAGCCCGGGACAGGGCGCTGAAGCTTTCTTT.

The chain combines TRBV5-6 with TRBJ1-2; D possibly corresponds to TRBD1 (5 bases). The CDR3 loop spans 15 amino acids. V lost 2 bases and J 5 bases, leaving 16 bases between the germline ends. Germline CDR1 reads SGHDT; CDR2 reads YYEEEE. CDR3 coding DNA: TGTGCCAGCAGCTTTTTCGGGGGAGAGGATTATGGCTACACCTTC. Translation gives CASSFFGGEDYGYTF.

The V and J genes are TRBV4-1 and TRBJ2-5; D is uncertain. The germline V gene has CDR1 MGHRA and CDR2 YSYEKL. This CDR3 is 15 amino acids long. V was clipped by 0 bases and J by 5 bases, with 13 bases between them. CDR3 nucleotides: TGCGCCAGCAGCCAAGATCTTGAGAGGTGGGAGACCCAGTACTTC. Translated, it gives CASSQDLERWETQYF.

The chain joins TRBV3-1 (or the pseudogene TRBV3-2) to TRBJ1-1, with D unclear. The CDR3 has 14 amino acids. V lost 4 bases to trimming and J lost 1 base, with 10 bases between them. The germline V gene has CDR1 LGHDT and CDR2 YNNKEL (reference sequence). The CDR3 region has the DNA TGTGCCAGCAGCCGCTCGGACTCGAACACTGAAGCTTTCTTT. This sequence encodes CASSRSDSNTEAFF.